Each of the 7 T cell receptor beta chains below was sequenced from the same sample in a study of technical replicates of blood from several donors. Some clones are missing from TCRdb's copy, which holds only in-frame ones; the method was immunoSEQ multiplex PCR. The profile shows about 100,000 clones, around 95% of them singletons. Sequencing was done on a sample of T cells isolated from PBMCs. Every receptor here comes from a human donor in good health.

This clone was seen only once. The chain recombines TRBV13 with TRBJ1-4; perhaps TRBD1 as D (5 bases). There are 15 residues in the CDR3. Germline V gene lookup returns CDR1 PRHDT and CDR2 FYEKMQ (reference sequence). The ends were cut back, 2 bases at V and 7 bases at J, with 14 bases in the middle. CDR3 sequence (DNA): TGTGCCAGCAGCTTACAGGCCGGGGGGACTGAAAAACTGTTTTTT. Amino acid sequence: CASSLQAGGTEKLFF.

V is TRBV4-1 and J is TRBJ2-3, with 7 bases that match TRBD1. V shed 4 bases and J 5 bases; nucleotides not matched to a gene: 9. Germline CDR1 reads MGHRA; CDR2 reads YSYEKL. CDR3 size: 15 residues. The CDR3 protein is CASSRTLSGGDTQYF. The CDR3 bases are TGCGCCAGCAGCCGGACTCTTTCAGGGGGAGATACGCAGTATTTT.

The rearrangement uses TRBV6-5 and TRBJ2-7; weak D call: TRBD1 (6 bases). Trimming left V 5 bases short and J 6 bases short, with 17 bases between. Germline V gives CDR1 MNHEY, CDR2 SVGAGI. The CDR3 consists of 14 residues. This CDR3 reads CASSQYRARGEQYF. In DNA, the CDR3 is TGTGCCAGCAGTCAGTACAGGGCCCGGGGCGAGCAGTACTTC.

This clone was picked up one time. The chain joins TRBV6-1 to TRBJ2-7; D is uncertain. V dropped 2 bases and J dropped 2 bases, with 13 bases sitting between them. Germline CDR1 is MNHNS and CDR2 is SASEGT. CDR3 size: 15 residues. In DNA, the CDR3 is TGTGCCAGCAGTGAAACCGATAGCTCAACCTACGAGCAGTACTTC. Its translation is CASSETDSSTYEQYF.

The chain joins TRBV7-9 to TRBJ1-2; D is possibly TRBD1 (5 bases). V lost 5 bases and J 10 bases, leaving 20 bases between the germline ends. CDR3 length equals 14 residues. Germline-derived CDR1 and CDR2 are SEHNR and FQNEAQ (reference sequence). CDR3 in amino acids: CASSETGLSGAYTF. The CDR3 DNA is TGTGCCAGCAGCGAGACGGGACTCTCGGGTGCCTACACCTTC. The complete variable domain, with remaining parts taken from reference TRBV7-9 and TRBJ1-2, reads DTGVSQNPRHKITKRGQNVTFRCDPISEHNRLYWYRQTLGQGPEFLTYFQNEAQLEKSRLLSDRFSAERPKGSFSTLEIQRTEQGDSAMYLCASSETGLSGAYTFGSGTRLTVV.

This chain links TRBV6-5 with TRBJ1-2; TRBD1 is a possible D gene (5 bases). Trimming shortened V by 2 bases and J by 0 bases, and 7 bases separated the two germline ends. Germline CDR1 reads MNHEY; CDR2 reads SVGAGI. The CDR3 runs 14 residues. The CDR3, as DNA: TGTGCCAGCAGTTACGGCAGGGCTAACTATGGCTACACCTTC. Amino acids: CASSYGRANYGYTF.

The V gene is TRBV6-6, the J gene TRBJ2-1, with D maybe TRBD1 (5 bases). Germline assignment: CDR1 MNHNY and CDR2 SVGAGI (reference sequence). The ends were cut back, 5 bases at V and 9 bases at J, with 23 bases in the middle. The CDR3 has 16 amino acids. The CDR3, as DNA: TGTGCCAGCAGTGGGCCAGGGAAGTGGAGTGTCCTTGAGCAGTTCTTC. Its protein is CASSGPGKWSVLEQFF.